Listed here are 11 T cell receptor beta chains from one sample, sequenced in a study of blood T cells in healthy people across ages. A sample-barcoded 5' primer and a J-beta primer mix were used in a second PCR of roughly 7 to 11 cycles. TCRdb fed the 5' RACE reads into MiXCR, producing one record per CDR3 protein. The sample gives 780,000 or so distinct CDR3 sequences, approximately 53% of which show up once; roughly two fifths is in the top ten. The sequencing input was blood. Receptors originate from a man older than 75 in good health.

The V and J genes are TRBV7-9 and TRBJ2-4; D is perhaps TRBD1 (5 bases). V was cut by 5 bases and J by 0 bases, with 11 bases left in between. There are 15 residues in the CDR3. Germline loops: CDR1 SEHNR, CDR2 FQNEAQ (reference sequence). The DNA for the CDR3 is TGTGCCAGCAGCGTACTACAGGTAGCCAAAAACATTCAGTACTTC. Protein sequence: CASSVLQVAKNIQYF.

This clonotype was detected only a few times. The chain couples TRBV20-1 to TRBJ2-1; 7 positions match TRBD2. From germline, CDR1 is DFQATT and CDR2 SNEGSKA (reference sequence). CDR3 length: 15 residues. Trimming cost V 2 bases and J 6 bases; bases outside gene matches: 10. Written as DNA, the CDR3 is TGCAGTGCTAGATCCGAGGGAGGGCCCTCCAATGAGCAGTTCTTC. Translating it yields CSARSEGGPSNEQFF.

The chain combines TRBV7-9 with TRBJ2-7; tentative D call: TRBD2 (5 bases). The DNA end is more similar to TRBJ2-1, so the J call may be wrong. CDR1 and CDR2 (germline): SEHNR, FQNEAQ (reference sequence). This CDR3 has 13 amino acids. The CDR3 DNA is TGTGCCAGCAGCCAAACTAGTTTTTCCGGGCAGTTCTTC. This sequence encodes CASSQTSFSGQFF.

The J gene is TRBJ2-6, the V gene TRBV20-1; D ambiguous. V was pared by 1 base and J by 0 bases, with 7 bases between. There are 15 residues in the CDR3. In germline, CDR1 is DFQATT, CDR2 SNEGSKA (reference sequence). The CDR3 here is CSARVRVSGANVLTF. The DNA of the CDR3 is TGCAGTGCTAGAGTCCGGGTCTCTGGGGCCAACGTCCTGACTTTC.

This chain uses TRBV6-2 or TRBV6-3 with TRBJ2-7; 7 positions match TRBD2. J lost 4 bases, V lost 6 bases, and 9 bases had no gene match. The length of the CDR3 is 14 residues. From germline, CDR1 is MNHEY and CDR2 SVGEGT. DNA for the CDR3: TGTGCCAGCAGCCCCTTCGGACTAGTTTACGAGCAGTACTTC. Translating it yields CASSPFGLVYEQYF.

This chain uses TRBV20-1 with TRBJ2-1; D gene unclear. V was clipped by 3 bases and J by 8 bases, with 20 bases between them. This CDR3 contains 15 residues. The germline gives CDR1 DFQATT, CDR2 SNEGSKA (reference sequence). The CDR3 bases are TGCAGTGCTAGGGGGATTGGGCGGTGGGTGGATGAGCAGTTCTTC. Protein sequence: CSARGIGRWVDEQFF.

The chain couples TRBV28 to TRBJ1-1, with D possibly being TRBD1 (5 bases). The CDR3 is 13 residues long. The ends were cut back, 7 bases at V and 5 bases at J, with 14 bases in the middle. Germline lookup yields CDR1 MDHEN and CDR2 SYDVKM. In DNA, the CDR3 is TGTGCCAGCACGCCGACGGGGCGGACTGAAGCTTTCTTT. Translation: CASTPTGRTEAFF.

This chain links TRBV15 with TRBJ2-5; TRBD2 matches 7 bases. The CDR3 covers 14 residues. The J segment lost 5 bases and the V segment lost 0 bases, leaving 3 bases of the junction unmatched. Germline V CDR1 and CDR2: LNHNV, YYDKDF (reference sequence). For the CDR3, the DNA is TGTGCCACCAGCAGAGATGTACTAGCGGAGACCCAGTACTTC. Its translation is CATSRDVLAETQYF.

This clonotype has a handful of counts. The germline gene is not matched at one end of the junction; a read error may be the cause. The V and J genes are TRBV7-7 and TRBJ2-3; TRBD2 might be the D (5 bases). This CDR3 contains 14 residues. Germline V lookup: CDR1 SSHAT, CDR2 FNYEAQ (reference sequence). The CDR3 DNA reads TGTGCTAGCAGCGGCCACCATAGCACAGATACGCAGTATTTT. Amino acid sequence: CASSGHHSTDTQYF.

The J gene is TRBJ1-6, the V gene TRBV29-1; tentatively, D is TRBD1 (5 bases). Germline loops: CDR1 SQVTM, CDR2 ANQGSEA. V lost 4 bases and J lost 4, with 8 bases in between. This CDR3 is 13 amino acids long. The CDR3 spells CSVATVYNSPLHF. CDR3 in DNA: TGCAGCGTTGCGACAGTTTATAATTCACCCCTCCACTTT.

The chain links TRBV5-5 to TRBJ2-5, with a weak D call TRBD2 (6 bases). Germline V lookup: CDR1 SGHKS, CDR2 YYEKEE (reference sequence). Deletions cut 5 bases from V and 0 bases from J, with 17 bases between. The CDR3 loop spans 16 amino acids. CDR3 in DNA: TGTGCCAGCAGTCATTCGGCACGGACTAACCAAGAGACCCAGTACTTC. Residues: CASSHSARTNQETQYF.